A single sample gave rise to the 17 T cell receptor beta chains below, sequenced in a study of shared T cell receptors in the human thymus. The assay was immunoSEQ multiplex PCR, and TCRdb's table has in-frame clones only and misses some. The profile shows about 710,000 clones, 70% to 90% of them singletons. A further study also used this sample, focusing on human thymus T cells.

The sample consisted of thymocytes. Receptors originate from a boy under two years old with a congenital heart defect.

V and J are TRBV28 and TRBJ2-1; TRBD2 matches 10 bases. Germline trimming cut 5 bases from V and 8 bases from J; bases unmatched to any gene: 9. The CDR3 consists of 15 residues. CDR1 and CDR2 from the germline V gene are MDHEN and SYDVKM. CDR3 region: CASSLPSGSMDEQFF. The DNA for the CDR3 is TGTGCCAGCAGTCTGCCTAGCGGGAGCATGGATGAGCAGTTCTTC. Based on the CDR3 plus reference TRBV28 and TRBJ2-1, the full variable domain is DVKVTQSSRYLVKRTGEKVFLECVQDMDHENMFWYRQDPGLGLRLIYFSYDVKMKEKGDIPEGYSVSREKKERFSLILESASTNQTSMYLCASSLPSGSMDEQFFGPGTRLTVL.

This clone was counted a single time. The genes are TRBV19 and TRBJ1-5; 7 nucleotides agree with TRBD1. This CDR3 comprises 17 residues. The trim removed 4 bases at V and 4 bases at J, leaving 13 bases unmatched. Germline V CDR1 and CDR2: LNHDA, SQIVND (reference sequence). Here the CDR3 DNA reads TGTGCCAGTAGTACCCTCGATGTCTTGGACAGGAATCAGCCCCAGCATTTT. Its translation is CASSTLDVLDRNQPQHF.

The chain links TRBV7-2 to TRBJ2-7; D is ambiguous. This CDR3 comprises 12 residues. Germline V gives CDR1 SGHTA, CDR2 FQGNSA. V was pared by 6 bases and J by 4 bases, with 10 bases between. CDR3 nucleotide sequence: TGTGCCAGCAGTCAAAAGCTTTACGAGCAGTACTTC. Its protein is CASSQKLYEQYF.

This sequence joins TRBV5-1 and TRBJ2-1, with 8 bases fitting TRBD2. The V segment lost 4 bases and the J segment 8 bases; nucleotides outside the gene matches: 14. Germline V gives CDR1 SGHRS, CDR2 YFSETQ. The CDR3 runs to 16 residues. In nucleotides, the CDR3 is TGCGCCAGCAGCGCCGGACTAGCTTTATTCCCCGATGAGCAGTTCTTC. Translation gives CASSAGLALFPDEQFF.

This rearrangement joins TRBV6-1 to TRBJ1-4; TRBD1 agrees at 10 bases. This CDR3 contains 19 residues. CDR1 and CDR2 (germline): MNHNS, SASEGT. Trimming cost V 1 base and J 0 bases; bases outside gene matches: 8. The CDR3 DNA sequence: TGTGCCAGCAGTGAAGAGGACAGGGGGGGTGGGGCAACTAATGAAAAACTGTTTTTT. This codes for CASSEEDRGGGATNEKLFF.

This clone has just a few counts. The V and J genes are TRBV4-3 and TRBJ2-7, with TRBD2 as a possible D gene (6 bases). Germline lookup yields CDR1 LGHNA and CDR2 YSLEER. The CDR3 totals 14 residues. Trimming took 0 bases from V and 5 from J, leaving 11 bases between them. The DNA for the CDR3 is TGCGCCAGCAGCCAAGATGATAGCGGACACGAGCAGTACTTC. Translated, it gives CASSQDDSGHEQYF.

The CDR3 sequence is CASSLGGTGGLNTGELFF. The CDR3 region has the DNA TGCGCCAGCAGCCTAGGAGGGACAGGGGGCCTGAACACCGGGGAGCTGTTTTTT. The chain is built from TRBV4-3 and TRBJ2-2; the match to TRBD1 covers 12 bases. CDR3 length: 18 amino acids. Germline V gene data show CDR1 as LGHNA and CDR2 as YSLEER. V lost 4 bases, J lost 1 base, and 7 bases stayed unmatched.

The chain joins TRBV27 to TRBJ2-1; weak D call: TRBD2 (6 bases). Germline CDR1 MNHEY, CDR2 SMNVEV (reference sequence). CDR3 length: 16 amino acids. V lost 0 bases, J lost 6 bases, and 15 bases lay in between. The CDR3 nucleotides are TGTGCCAGCAGTTTATCGGGACTGAATCCCGTCAATGAGCAGTTCTTC. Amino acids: CASSLSGLNPVNEQFF.

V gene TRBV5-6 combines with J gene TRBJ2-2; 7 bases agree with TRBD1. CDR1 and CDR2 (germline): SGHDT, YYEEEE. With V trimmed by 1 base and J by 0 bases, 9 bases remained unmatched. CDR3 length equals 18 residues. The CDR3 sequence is CASSLSNSGQTNTGELFF. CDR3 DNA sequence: TGTGCCAGCAGCTTGTCCAACTCGGGACAGACGAACACCGGGGAGCTGTTTTTT. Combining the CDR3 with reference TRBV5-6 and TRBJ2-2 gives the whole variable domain DAGVTQSPTHLIKTRGQQVTLRCSPKSGHDTVSWYQQALGQGPQFIFQYYEEEERQRGNFPDRFSGHQFPNYSSELNVNALLLGDSALYLCASSLSNSGQTNTGELFFGEGSRLTVL.

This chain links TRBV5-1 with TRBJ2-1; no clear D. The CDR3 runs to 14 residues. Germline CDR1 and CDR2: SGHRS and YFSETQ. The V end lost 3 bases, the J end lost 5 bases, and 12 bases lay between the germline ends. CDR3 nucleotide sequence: TGCGCCAGCAGCTCTTGGTGGCCCAACAATGAGCAGTTCTTC. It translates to CASSSWWPNNEQFF.

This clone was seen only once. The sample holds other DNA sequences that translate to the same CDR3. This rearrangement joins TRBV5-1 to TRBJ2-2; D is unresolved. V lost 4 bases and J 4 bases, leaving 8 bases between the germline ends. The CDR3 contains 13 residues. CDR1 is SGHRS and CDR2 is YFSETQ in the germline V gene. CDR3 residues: CASSPRGTGELFF. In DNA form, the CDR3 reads TGCGCCAGCAGCCCCCGCGGCACCGGGGAGCTGTTTTTT.

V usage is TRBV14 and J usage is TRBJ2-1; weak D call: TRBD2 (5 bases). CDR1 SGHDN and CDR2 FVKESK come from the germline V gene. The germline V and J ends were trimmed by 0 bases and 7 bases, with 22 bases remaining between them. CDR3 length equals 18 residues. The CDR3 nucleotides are TGTGCCAGCAGCCAAGACGGGCCCTACGGGATAGAGGATAATGAGCAGTTCTTC. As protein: CASSQDGPYGIEDNEQFF. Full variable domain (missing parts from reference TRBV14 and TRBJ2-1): EAGVTQFPSHSVIEKGQTVTLRCDPISGHDNLYWYRRVMGKEIKFLLHFVKESKQDESGMPNNRFLAERTGGTYSTLKVQPAELEDSGVYFCASSQDGPYGIEDNEQFFGPGTRLTVL.

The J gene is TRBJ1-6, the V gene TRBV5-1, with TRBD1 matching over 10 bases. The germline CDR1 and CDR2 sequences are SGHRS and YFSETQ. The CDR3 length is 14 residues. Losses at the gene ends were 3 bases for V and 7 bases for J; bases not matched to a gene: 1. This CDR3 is CASSWTGGNSPLHF. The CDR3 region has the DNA TGCGCCAGCAGCTGGACAGGGGGGAATTCACCCCTCCACTTT.

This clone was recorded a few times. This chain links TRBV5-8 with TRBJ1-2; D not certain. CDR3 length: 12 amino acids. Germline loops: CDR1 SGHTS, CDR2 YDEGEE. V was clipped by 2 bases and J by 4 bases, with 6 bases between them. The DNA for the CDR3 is TGTGCCAGCAGCTTTCAACTCTATGGCTACACCTTC. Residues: CASSFQLYGYTF.

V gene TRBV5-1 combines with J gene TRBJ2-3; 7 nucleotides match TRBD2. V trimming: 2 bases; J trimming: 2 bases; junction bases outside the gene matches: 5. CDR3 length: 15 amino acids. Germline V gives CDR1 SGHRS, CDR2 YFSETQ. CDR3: CASSLTSDNTDTQYF. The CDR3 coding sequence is TGCGCCAGCAGCTTAACTAGCGACAACACAGATACGCAGTATTTT.

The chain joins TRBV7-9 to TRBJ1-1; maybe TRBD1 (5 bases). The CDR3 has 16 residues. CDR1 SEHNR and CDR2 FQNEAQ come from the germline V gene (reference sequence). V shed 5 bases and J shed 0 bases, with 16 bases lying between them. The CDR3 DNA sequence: TGTGCCAGCAGCCTGTACCAGACAGCTTTGAACACTGAAGCTTTCTTT. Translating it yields CASSLYQTALNTEAFF.

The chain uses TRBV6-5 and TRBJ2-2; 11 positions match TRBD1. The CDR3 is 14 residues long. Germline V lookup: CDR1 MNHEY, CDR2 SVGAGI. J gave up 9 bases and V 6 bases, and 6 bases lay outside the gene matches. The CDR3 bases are TGTGCCAGCAGCCCGGGACAGGGGGTTAGGGAGCTGTTTTTT. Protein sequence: CASSPGQGVRELFF.